This T cell receptor (beta chain) appears in the sequencing data of a study of T cell repertoires in cytomegalovirus infection. Study at large: CMV epitopes that were recently identified and HLA-C-restricted were used alongside well-studied HLA-B-restricted ones. CMV infection and matching HLA type were both indicated by public TCR beta signatures. Whole-study results and caveats: Dominating the ex vivo response were TCR beta clonotypes that were CMV-specific and HLA-C-restricted.

TCRdb re-called the reads through MiXCR, storing one row per CDR3 protein. Here the sample spans approximately 1,000,000 distinct CDR3 sequences, 31% being singletons. This clonotype turned up a few times. Its antigen is not identified. Germline CDR1 and CDR2: LNHDA and SQIVND (reference sequence). CDR3 length: 15 amino acids. V lost 3 bases and J lost 1, with 12 bases in between. The chain links TRBV19 to TRBJ2-5; no reliable D call. The source of this sequence is a human donor in good health (CMV status not recorded). Some clones in this sample may be carry-over from other donors' samples. This sample comprised cultured CD8+ T cells from PBMCs, obtained from culture after CMV antigen stimulation. CDR3 sequence: CASSMTTPVQETQYF. The CDR3 DNA reads as TGTGCCAGTAGTATGACGACCCCGGTCCAAGAGACCCAGTACTTC.